The next 18 T cell receptor beta chains were all read from a single sample in a study of cytomegalovirus exposure and HLA in healthy donors. 13 Jbeta primers and 60 Vbeta primers were used for the PCR. The method was immunoSEQ multiplex PCR; TCRdb's version includes in-frame clones alone and lacks a portion of them. The sample shows about 130,000 clones, about 81% of them seen only once. The specimen was PBMCs. The receptors stem from a woman younger than 45 in good health and CMV-seronegative.

The V and J genes are TRBV10-2 and TRBJ2-3, with D possibly being TRBD1 (6 bases). The V gene's germline CDR1 is WSHSY and CDR2 SAAADI. Trimming cost V 8 bases and J 6 bases, with 21 bases left between them. The CDR3 has 15 residues. This CDR3 is CASGNRAFFMDTQYF. The CDR3 region has the DNA TGCGCCAGCGGGAACAGGGCCTTTTTTATGGATACGCAGTATTTT.

The rearrangement joins TRBV4-3 to TRBJ1-2; the D is unclear. The CDR3 has 15 residues. The V end was cut by 1 base, the J end by 4 bases, with 13 bases between. Germline lookup yields CDR1 LGHNA and CDR2 YSLEER. CDR3: CASSQVGSSPYGYTF. As DNA, the CDR3 is TGCGCCAGCAGCCAAGTAGGGAGCAGCCCCTATGGCTACACCTTC.

This sequence joins TRBV7-9 and TRBJ2-7; D is possibly TRBD1 (6 bases). Germline loops: CDR1 SEHNR, CDR2 FQNEAQ (reference sequence). Between the trimmed V and J ends, which lost 4 bases and 2 bases, there was a span of 12 bases. This CDR3 contains 14 residues. The CDR3 spells CASSYGQNAYEQYF. The CDR3 nucleotides are TGTGCCAGCAGCTACGGACAGAACGCCTACGAGCAGTACTTC.

This clone appeared a single time. The CDR3 sequence: CASSVGAKTNEKLFF. CDR3 sequence (DNA): TGTGCCAGCAGCGTAGGGGCTAAAACTAATGAAAAACTGTTTTTT. The chain joins TRBV9 to TRBJ1-4; the D is unclear. Germline lookup yields CDR1 SGDLS and CDR2 YYNGEE. Trimming pared 0 bases from V and 1 base from J, leaving 7 bases between. The CDR3 is 15 amino acids.

The rearrangement joins TRBV5-4 to TRBJ2-5; 11 positions agree with TRBD1. Germline-derived CDR1 and CDR2 are SGHNT and YYREEE (reference sequence). After removal of 4 bases from V and 5 bases from J, the junction contained 10 bases not matched to a gene. The CDR3 extends over 16 amino acids. The CDR3 sequence: CASSATPGTGGETQYF. The CDR3 DNA follows: TGTGCCAGCAGCGCAACCCCCGGGACAGGGGGTGAGACCCAGTACTTC.

This chain uses TRBV7-9 with TRBJ2-1; 7 positions agree with TRBD2. V lost 5 bases, J lost 5 bases, and 18 bases stayed unmatched. Germline assignment: CDR1 SEHNR and CDR2 FQNEAQ (reference sequence). CDR3 size: 18 residues. CDR3 protein: CASSHGAGVLGTHNEQFF. As DNA, the CDR3 is TGTGCCAGCAGCCACGGGGCGGGAGTGTTGGGCACGCACAATGAGCAGTTCTTC.

In its sample, this clone was seen a few times. The J gene is TRBJ1-4, the V gene TRBV7-2; D is uncertain. Between the trimmed V and J ends, which lost 2 bases and 3 bases, there was a span of 7 bases. The CDR3 loop spans 14 amino acids. The V gene's germline CDR1 is SGHTA and CDR2 FQGNSA. Here the CDR3 DNA reads TGTGCCAGCAGCTTACGGGGTTCTAATGAAAAACTGTTTTTT. It codes for CASSLRGSNEKLFF.

V usage is TRBV10-3 and J usage is TRBJ1-5; D gene unclear. Trimming removed 2 bases at V and 0 bases at J, with 8 bases between. CDR3 size: 15 residues. CDR1 and CDR2 (germline): ENHRY, SYGVKD. DNA for the CDR3: TGTGCCATCAGTGAGACAGACAATAGCAATCAGCCCCAGCATTTT. Its translation is CAISETDNSNQPQHF.

Remarks on this clone: This CDR3 is also generated by other DNA sequences in the sample. The rearrangement joins TRBV30 to TRBJ2-6; D is uncertain. V was pared by 3 bases and J by 0 bases, with 6 bases between. Germline CDR1 GTSNPN, CDR2 SVGIG (reference sequence). There are 14 residues in the CDR3. CDR3: CAWRHHSGANVLTF. The CDR3 bases are TGTGCCTGGAGACACCACTCTGGGGCCAACGTCCTGACTTTC.

This clone was counted only a few times. The CDR3 sequence is CARSGGGQPQHF. The CDR3 DNA reads TGTGCCAGAAGCGGGGGGGGACAGCCCCAGCATTTT. The rearrangement links TRBV7-5 to TRBJ1-5. TRBV7-5 is labeled a pseudogene. This CDR3 contains 12 residues.

The chain has TRBV28 and TRBJ1-6; a possible D gene is TRBD1 (5 bases). V lost 5 bases, J lost 6 bases, and 14 bases lay in between. The germline gives CDR1 MDHEN, CDR2 SYDVKM. The CDR3 loop spans 15 amino acids. CDR3 coding DNA: TGTGCCAGCAGTCTAATACAGGCCTTTAATTCACCCCTCCACTTT. This gives the protein CASSLIQAFNSPLHF.

The chain links TRBV25-1 to TRBJ2-2; no clear D. Germline V gives CDR1 MGHDK, CDR2 SYGVNS. With 2 bases removed from V and 4 bases from J, the gap between germline ends came to 8 bases. CDR3 length: 14 amino acids. CDR3 region: CASSEISGTGELFF. CDR3 DNA sequence: TGTGCCAGCAGTGAAATCTCAGGCACCGGGGAGCTGTTTTTT.

The chain joins TRBV29-1 to TRBJ2-5; maybe TRBD2 (6 bases). The CDR3 is 13 residues long. V shed 4 bases and J shed 0 bases, with 9 bases lying between them. Germline V gives CDR1 SQVTM, CDR2 ANQGSEA. CDR3 coding DNA: TGCAGCGTTGTTGGGACTTACCAAGAGACCCAGTACTTC. Translation: CSVVGTYQETQYF.

The chain carries TRBV27 and TRBJ2-7; D remains ambiguous. Trimming cost V 2 bases and J 6 bases, with 14 bases left between them. There are 14 residues in the CDR3. The germline V gene has CDR1 MNHEY and CDR2 SMNVEV (reference sequence). The CDR3 region is CASSLTVFLSEQYF. In nucleotides, the CDR3 is TGTGCCAGCAGTTTAACTGTATTCCTTTCCGAGCAGTACTTC.

This chain connects TRBV19 to TRBJ1-5, with D maybe TRBD1 (6 bases). V was trimmed by 3 bases and J by 5 bases, leaving 14 bases between them. The CDR3 is made up of 15 amino acids. CDR1 LNHDA and CDR2 SQIVND come from the germline V gene (reference sequence). In nucleotides, the CDR3 is TGTGCCAGTAGTATTGGACAGAGGGGTTATCAGCCCCAGCATTTT. The encoded protein is CASSIGQRGYQPQHF.

The chain is built from TRBV5-1 and TRBJ2-1, with 9 bases fitting TRBD2. The V segment lost 3 bases and the J segment 4 bases; nucleotides outside the gene matches: 17. CDR1 and CDR2 from the germline V gene are SGHRS and YFSETQ. The CDR3 loop spans 19 amino acids. The CDR3: CASSWLLPLRGGSYNEQFF. DNA for the CDR3: TGCGCCAGCAGCTGGTTACTTCCTCTGCGGGGGGGGAGTTACAATGAGCAGTTCTTC.

The chain carries TRBV9 and TRBJ2-1; 12 bases are a match to TRBD2. This CDR3 has 15 residues. Per the germline V gene, CDR1 is SGDLS and CDR2 is YYNGEE. J gave up 8 bases and V 0 bases, and 3 bases lay outside the gene matches. Here the CDR3 reads CASSVGLAGVDEQFF. CDR3 nucleotide sequence: TGTGCCAGCAGCGTAGGACTAGCGGGAGTAGATGAGCAGTTCTTC.

The chain links TRBV7-2 to TRBJ2-3; D is possibly TRBD2 (6 bases). Deletions cut 4 bases from V and 1 base from J, with 6 bases between. CDR1 and CDR2 (germline): SGHTA, FQGNSA. There are 13 residues in the CDR3. The CDR3 reads CASSWGGTDTQYF. CDR3 coding DNA: TGTGCCAGCAGCTGGGGGGGCACAGATACGCAGTATTTT.